This T cell receptor (beta chain) is from a study of blood T cell repertoires in COVID-19. As for the study in general: The analysed material was cDNA or gDNA that came from T cells, B-cell-depleted T cells, or PBMCs.

CDR1 is LNHDA, CDR2 SQIVND, per germline (reference sequence). This CDR3 is 12 amino acids long. The ends were cut back, 7 bases at V and 7 bases at J, with 13 bases in the middle. TCRdb's copy holds only in-frame clones and misses some; the assay was immunoSEQ multiplex PCR. The sample consists of about 160,000 clones, 60% to 85% of them appearing once. The J gene is TRBJ1-1, the V gene TRBV19; D uncertain. Material: peripheral blood. This TCR was recovered from a man aged 55-75 years with acute or convalescent COVID-19. The CDR3 here is CASIKEVGEAFF. In nucleotides, the CDR3 is TGTGCCAGTATCAAGGAGGTAGGTGAAGCTTTCTTT.